Following are 24 T cell receptor beta chains from one sample sequenced in a study of T cell responses to AZD1222 COVID-19 vaccine. Sequencing was performed with immunoSEQ multiplex PCR; in TCRdb, only in-frame clones are kept and a portion is missing. The sample has just under 35,000 clones; approximately 86% are singletons. The sample here was peripheral blood, taken on day 0 of AZD1222 vaccination. The receptors originated from an adult in good health.

The V call is TRBV28, the J call TRBJ1-5, with D possibly matching TRBD1 (5 bases). Germline V CDR1 and CDR2: MDHEN, SYDVKM. Trimming stripped 2 bases from V and 6 bases from J, with 17 bases between. The CDR3 sequence is 16 residues long. The CDR3 region is CASSLSLSGISQPQHF. DNA for the CDR3: TGTGCCAGCAGTTTAAGTCTTTCAGGGATTAGTCAGCCCCAGCATTTT.

The chain is built from TRBV29-1 and TRBJ2-3; 8 bases match TRBD2. The length of the CDR3 is 14 residues. Looked up from germline, CDR1 is SQVTM and CDR2 is ANQGSEA. Unmatched junction bases numbered 12, after V lost 7 bases and J lost 6 bases. The CDR3: CSAGGLVPQDTQYF. In nucleotides, the CDR3 is TGCAGCGCCGGGGGACTAGTGCCCCAGGATACGCAGTATTTT.

This clone was counted only a few times. Written as DNA, the CDR3 is TGTGCCAGCAGCCAAGGGACAGGGGGGAAAGCTTTCTTT. It yields the protein CASSQGTGGKAFF. The V call is TRBV3-1 (or the pseudogene TRBV3-2), the J call TRBJ1-1; the match to TRBD1 covers 10 bases. J was trimmed by 9 bases and V by 1 base; bases with no gene match: 2. The V gene's germline CDR1 is LGHDT and CDR2 YNNKEL (reference sequence). The CDR3 length is 13 residues.

The chain joins TRBV7-2 to TRBJ1-2, with a possible D match to TRBD1 (6 bases). Germline values: CDR1 SGHTA, CDR2 FQGNSA. Trimming shortened V by 4 bases and J by 4 bases, and 13 bases separated the two germline ends. The CDR3 runs 14 residues. The DNA for the CDR3 is TGTGCCAGCAGCTCCCGGACAGACCTCTATGGCTACACCTTC. Amino acid sequence: CASSSRTDLYGYTF.

This chain joins TRBV5-4 and TRBJ2-1; maybe TRBD2 (5 bases). Trimming stripped 2 bases from V and 6 bases from J, with 12 bases between. Germline values: CDR1 SGHNT, CDR2 YYREEE (reference sequence). The CDR3 has 14 amino acids. Here the CDR3 reads CASSFPSLANEQFF. The CDR3 DNA sequence: TGTGCCAGCAGCTTCCCTAGCTTGGCCAATGAGCAGTTCTTC.

This chain links TRBV5-8 with TRBJ1-4, with D unclear. Germline values: CDR1 SGHTS, CDR2 YDEGEE. V shed 8 bases and J shed 0 bases, with 11 bases lying between them. This CDR3 is 14 amino acids long. CDR3 nucleotide sequence: TGTGCCAGTGATAGCCTTCCAACTAATGAAAAACTGTTTTTT. Translating it yields CASDSLPTNEKLFF.

The rearrangement uses TRBV5-1 and TRBJ2-2, with TRBD1 as a possible D gene (8 bases). The CDR3 consists of 17 residues. Germline CDR1 is SGHRS and CDR2 is YFSETQ. Trimming removed 3 bases at V and 7 bases at J, with 22 bases between. The CDR3 bases are TGCGCCAGCAGCTGGCCCGGGAGGACAGGGCTCGGCGGGGAGCTGTTTTTT. It specifies CASSWPGRTGLGGELFF.

V gene TRBV5-1 combines with J gene TRBJ1-6; TRBD1 agrees at 7 bases. The CDR3 loop spans 16 amino acids. Trimming removed 4 bases from V and 9 bases from J; junction bases left unmatched: 13. Looked up from germline, CDR1 is SGHRS and CDR2 is YFSETQ. The DNA of the CDR3 is TGCGCCAGCAGCCATTTCGGACAGGTAGACGGTTCACCCCTCCACTTT. It codes for CASSHFGQVDGSPLHF. The full variable domain, with the rest looked up from reference TRBV5-1 and TRBJ1-6, is KAGVTQTPRYLIKTRGQQVTLSCSPISGHRSVSWYQQTPGQGLQFLFEYFSETQRNKGNFPGRFSGRQFSNSRSEMNVSTLELGDSALYLCASSHFGQVDGSPLHFGNGTRLTVT.

This chain joins TRBV27 and TRBJ2-3, with 11 bases fitting TRBD2. Germline lookup yields CDR1 MNHEY and CDR2 SMNVEV (reference sequence). J lost 5 bases, V lost 5 bases, and 9 bases had no gene match. The CDR3 is 16 residues long. The CDR3 DNA sequence: TGTGCCAGCAGTCCCCTTAGCGGGAGGGCCATAGATACGCAGTATTTT. It yields the protein CASSPLSGRAIDTQYF.

The rearrangement uses TRBV6-4 and TRBJ1-2, with 9 bases aligning to TRBD1. V was pared by 2 bases and J by 6 bases, with 7 bases of the junction left unmatched. Germline CDR1 is MRHNA and CDR2 is SNTAGT. This CDR3 has 15 residues. DNA of the CDR3: TGTGCCAGCAGTGACCCGGGACAGGGTTTCCATGGCTACACCTTC. Translation: CASSDPGQGFHGYTF.

In its sample, this clone was seen a few times. The chain is built from TRBV5-8 and TRBJ2-1; 7 nucleotides match TRBD1. The CDR3 length is 17 residues. Germline V gene data show CDR1 as SGHTS and CDR2 as YDEGEE. The trim removed 2 bases at V and 0 bases at J, leaving 8 bases unmatched. CDR3 sequence: CASSFGTARSSYNEQFF. CDR3 bases: TGTGCCAGCAGCTTCGGGACAGCCCGAAGCTCCTACAATGAGCAGTTCTTC.

The genes are TRBV11-2 and TRBJ2-7; 7 bases match TRBD1. The J segment lost 5 bases and the V segment lost 5 bases, leaving 9 bases of the junction unmatched. The CDR3 runs 14 residues. Germline CDR1 and CDR2: SGHAT and FQNNGV. The CDR3 coding sequence is TGTGCCAGCAGCCCCGAGACAGGGTTGGACGAGCAGTACTTC. Translation gives CASSPETGLDEQYF. The whole variable domain, remainder taken from reference TRBV11-2 and TRBJ2-7, is EAGVAQSPRYKIIEKRQSVAFWCNPISGHATLYWYQQILGQGPKLLIQFQNNGVVDDSQLPKDRFSAERLKGVDSTLKIQPAKLEDSAVYLCASSPETGLDEQYFGPGTRLTVT.

The rearrangement uses TRBV3-1 (or the pseudogene TRBV3-2) and TRBJ1-6, with 10 nucleotides matching TRBD1. V shed 4 bases, J shed 7 bases, and the junction held 10 bases outside the gene matches. Per germline, CDR1 LGHDT and CDR2 YNNKEL (reference sequence). The CDR3 spans 17 residues. CDR3 coding DNA: TGTGCCAGCAGCCCGATACGACAGGGGGCGGGGAATTCACCCCTCCACTTT. It encodes CASSPIRQGAGNSPLHF.

The chain has TRBV5-1 and TRBJ2-5; TRBD2 matches 7 bases. The CDR3 is 15 amino acids. Germline CDR1 is SGHRS and CDR2 is YFSETQ. The trim removed 0 bases at V and 5 bases at J, leaving 7 bases unmatched. The CDR3 bases are TGCGCCAGCAGCTTGGGCGGGAGTTTAGGCGAGACCCAGTACTTC. Protein: CASSLGGSLGETQYF.

CDR3 protein: CASSSPGGDTDTQYF. The CDR3 coding sequence is TGTGCCAGCAGCTCGCCTGGTGGGGACACAGATACGCAGTATTTT. This chain connects TRBV5-8 to TRBJ2-3; no definite D call. The CDR3 runs to 15 residues. The ends were cut back, 3 bases at V and 2 bases at J, with 13 bases in the middle. The germline V gene has CDR1 SGHTS and CDR2 YDEGEE. Based on the CDR3 plus reference TRBV5-8 and TRBJ2-3, the full variable domain is EAGVTQSPTHLIKTRGQQATLRCSPISGHTSVYWYQQALGLGLQFLLWYDEGEERNRGNFPPRFSGRQFPNYSSELNVNALELEDSALYLCASSSPGGDTDTQYFGPGTRLTVL.

This chain uses TRBV24-1 with TRBJ1-2, with D hard to call. Looked up from germline, CDR1 is KGHDR and CDR2 is SFDVKD. This CDR3 has 12 amino acids. V was cut by 5 bases and J by 8 bases, with 11 bases left in between. The CDR3 loop reads CATSVAGGGYTF. In nucleotides, the CDR3 is TGTGCCACCAGTGTGGCGGGAGGCGGCTACACCTTC.

The J gene is TRBJ1-6, the V gene TRBV11-1, with 10 bases aligning to TRBD1. Germline trimming cut 11 bases from V and 7 bases from J; bases unmatched to any gene: 8. The germline V gene has CDR1 SGHAT and CDR2 FQDESV (reference sequence). This CDR3 has 14 residues. CDR3 residues: CAGRQGAGNSPLHF. Written as DNA, the CDR3 is TGTGCCGGAAGACAGGGGGCTGGGAATTCACCCCTCCACTTT. The whole variable domain, filled in from reference TRBV11-1 and TRBJ1-6, reads EAEVAQSPRYKITEKSQAVAFWCDPISGHATLYWYRQILGQGPELLVQFQDESVVDDSQLPKDRFSAERLKGVDSTLKIQPAELGDSAMYLCAGRQGAGNSPLHFGNGTRLTVT.

The V call is TRBV9, the J call TRBJ2-5, with TRBD2 matching over 13 bases. Germline lookup yields CDR1 SGDLS and CDR2 YYNGEE. The CDR3 totals 16 residues. The V segment lost 7 bases and the J segment 0 bases; nucleotides outside the gene matches: 6. As DNA, the CDR3 is TGTGCCAGCTCCTCCGGGACTAGCGGGGACCAAGAGACCCAGTACTTC. Translation: CASSSGTSGDQETQYF.

J is TRBJ1-4 and V is TRBV5-4, with D hard to call. The CDR3 totals 15 residues. V lost 3 bases and J lost 4, with 13 bases in between. CDR1 and CDR2 (germline): SGHNT, YYREEE (reference sequence). DNA for the CDR3: TGTGCCAGCAGCTGGTCCGGGCTTAGTAATGAAAAACTGTTTTTT. The encoded protein is CASSWSGLSNEKLFF.

V gene TRBV12-3 or TRBV12-4 combines with J gene TRBJ2-3; TRBD1 matches at 7 bases. The CDR3 is 13 amino acids. With 3 bases clipped from V and 4 bases from J, the junction kept 1 base outside the gene matches. The CDR3 loop is CASSFQGADTQYF. CDR3 bases: TGTGCCAGCAGTTTCCAGGGGGCAGATACGCAGTATTTT.

The chain combines TRBV7-3 with TRBJ2-3, with 9 nucleotides matching TRBD2. Germline CDR1 SGHTA, CDR2 FQGTGA. Trimming removed 10 bases from V and 2 bases from J; junction bases left unmatched: 7. The CDR3 has 14 residues. The CDR3 reads CATTRGGPTDTQYF. The CDR3 DNA reads TGTGCCACCACGCGGGGGGGCCCCACAGATACGCAGTATTTT.

This chain joins TRBV11-2 and TRBJ1-1, with D maybe TRBD1 (5 bases). Germline-derived CDR1 and CDR2 are SGHAT and FQNNGV. This CDR3 spans 13 amino acids. Deletions cut 0 bases from V and 4 bases from J, with 6 bases between. Here the CDR3 DNA reads TGTGCCAGCAGCTTAGACAGGGTCACTGAAGCTTTCTTT. This gives the protein CASSLDRVTEAFF.

The rearrangement uses TRBV24-1 and TRBJ2-3; 11 bases line up with TRBD2. The germline V gene has CDR1 KGHDR and CDR2 SFDVKD. CDR3 length equals 15 residues. J gave up 4 bases and V 3 bases, and 2 bases lay outside the gene matches. The CDR3 is CATSDTTSGADTQYF. DNA of the CDR3: TGTGCCACCAGTGATACGACTAGCGGGGCAGATACGCAGTATTTT.

This rearrangement joins TRBV28 to TRBJ1-3; 7 bases align to TRBD1. Per the germline V gene, CDR1 is MDHEN and CDR2 is SYDVKM. This CDR3 comprises 14 residues. Trimming removed 7 bases from V and 5 bases from J; junction bases left unmatched: 8. CDR3 sequence reads: CASIDDRERNTIYF. In nucleotides, the CDR3 is TGTGCCAGCATCGATGACAGGGAGAGAAACACCATATATTTT.